Listed below are T cell receptor beta chains from one sample, sequenced in a study of tumor-infiltrating lymphocytes in localized non-small cell lung cancer. TCRdb keeps only in-frame clones here, not all; method: immunoSEQ multiplex PCR. The sample carries fewer than 15,000 clones, 76% recorded once. The sequenced sample consisted of uninvolved lung tissue not adjacent to the tumor. These receptors were obtained from a human donor with non-small cell lung cancer. Each CDR3 is given with its conserved first and last residue. A D gene is named only where the DNA matches it firmly. Size tells how often a clone was seen (once, few, many) or the class of an expanded clone, and some rows leave it out.

j_call d_call cdr3_length v_call clone_size cdr3_nt cdr3_aa
TRBJ1-1 NA 15 TRBV5-4 NA TGTGCCAGCAGCTCTACCTGGGCCGTGAACACTGAAGCTTTCTTT CASSSTWAVNTEAFF
TRBJ2-7 NA 16 TRBV7-9 NA TGTGCCAGCAGCTCCCATTTCAGGAGAGACGCCTACGAGCAGTACTTC CASSSHFRRDAYEQYF
TRBJ2-5 NA 14 TRBV4-1 NA TGCGCCAGCAGCCAAGAGCGAGGACGCCAGACCCAGTACTTC CASSQERGRQTQYF
TRBJ2-7 TRBD2 16 TRBV10-3 NA TGTGCCATCAGTGCAATGGGGACTAGGAGGGCCTACGAGCAGTACTTC CAISAMGTRRAYEQYF
TRBJ2-3 NA 13 TRBV7-2 NA TGTGCCAGCAGCCGTACTATCGCAGATACGCAGTATTTT CASSRTIADTQYF
TRBJ2-3 NA 16 TRBV6-5 NA TGTGCCAGCAGTTACTCTGCCGCCTGGTCCACAGATACGCAGTATTTT CASSYSAAWSTDTQYF
TRBJ2-7 NA 13 TRBV7-9 few TGTGCCAGCAGTCCCCCAGTCTCCTACGAGCAGTACTTC CASSPPVSYEQYF
TRBJ2-7 NA 12 TRBV7-9 NA TGTGCCAGCAGGCGCGGGCCCCACGAGCAGTACTTC CASRRGPHEQYF
TRBJ1-5 TRBD1 17 TRBV27 few TGTGCCAGCAGTCTCGGGACAGGGCGATATAGCGATCAGCCCCAGCATTTT CASSLGTGRYSDQPQHF
TRBJ2-7 TRBD1 15 TRBV2 few TGTGCCAGCAGCCCACCGGGACAGGGTGTCCACGAGCAGTACTTC CASSPPGQGVHEQYF
TRBJ2-7 NA 11 TRBV19 NA TGTGCCAGTAGTGACCGTGACGAGCAGTACTTC CASSDRDEQYF
TRBJ2-1 NA 15 TRBV4-3 few TGCGCCAGCAGCCAAGATGGGGTCAGATACAATGAGCAGTTCTTC CASSQDGVRYNEQFF
TRBJ2-7 NA 13 TRBV2 NA TGTGCCAGCAGTGATACAGGAACCTACGAGCAGTACTTC CASSDTGTYEQYF
TRBJ1-4 NA 14 TRBV18 NA TGTGCCAGCTCACCAGGGGGCGTGAGTGAAAAACTGTTTTTT CASSPGGVSEKLFF
TRBJ1-2 NA 11 TRBV7-9 NA TGTGCCAGCAACGAGGAATATGGCTACACCTTC CASNEEYGYTF
TRBJ1-3 NA 14 TRBV2 NA TGTGCCAGCAGTGTACAGGGCTCTGGAAACACCATATATTTT CASSVQGSGNTIYF
TRBJ1-1 NA 14 TRBV2 NA TGTGCCAGCAGTGAGGTGCCCATGAACACTGAAGCTTTCTTT CASSEVPMNTEAFF
TRBJ1-2 TRBD1 15 TRBV10-1 NA TGCGCCAACTTGGAGTTGAGACAGGGGTACTATGGCTACACCTTC CANLELRQGYYGYTF
TRBJ1-1 NA 13 TRBV19 NA TGTGCCAGTGGGTATACAGGGCGCTCTGAAGCTTTCTTT CASGYTGRSEAFF
TRBJ1-4 NA 16 TRBV4-2 NA TGTGCCAGCAGCCAAGCACAGGCGCAGACTAATGAAAAACTGTTTTTT CASSQAQAQTNEKLFF
TRBJ2-3 TRBD1 15 TRBV2 NA TGTGCCAGCAGGACCGGGACAGGTTACACAGATACGCAGTATTTT CASRTGTGYTDTQYF
TRBJ1-2 NA 15 TRBV9 NA TGTGCCAGCAGCGCTACCCCGGAGGCTAACTATGGCTACACCTTC CASSATPEANYGYTF
TRBJ2-3 TRBD1 16 TRBV7-3 NA TGTGCCAGCAGCTTAAGGACAGGGGCAGGGACAGATACGCAGTATTTT CASSLRTGAGTDTQYF
TRBJ2-3 NA 13 TRBV29-1 NA TGCAGCGTTGATAGACAGGCCACAGATACGCAGTATTTT CSVDRQATDTQYF
TRBJ2-7 TRBD2 15 TRBV4-2 NA TGTGCCAGCAGCTTGGTTAGCGGGAGTACCTACGAGCAGTACTTC CASSLVSGSTYEQYF
TRBJ1-6 NA 16 TRBV7-8 NA TGTGCCAGCAGCCTTGACACGAGCTCCTATAATTCACCCCTCCACTTT CASSLDTSSYNSPLHF
TRBJ2-6 NA 19 TRBV19 NA TGTGCCAGTAGTCAAAGGGGACTCAGGACGTACTCTGGGGCCAACGTCCTGACTTTC CASSQRGLRTYSGANVLTF
TRBJ1-5 NA 14 TRBV6-1 few TGTGCCAGCAGTGAACGGGGGCGGGATCAGCCCCAGCATTTT CASSERGRDQPQHF
TRBJ1-1 NA 13 TRBV2 few TGTGCCAGCGGAGCCGGATGGAACACTGAAGCTTTCTTT CASGAGWNTEAFF
TRBJ1-4 NA 15 TRBV12-5 NA TGTGCTAGTGGTTTGGGTGCGGGGTCGAGTGAAAAACTGTTTTTT CASGLGAGSSEKLFF
TRBJ2-1 NA 14 TRBV5-1 NA TGCGCCAGCAGCGACCTAAGCTCCTACAATGAGCAGTTCTTC CASSDLSSYNEQFF
TRBJ1-1 NA 15 TRBV6-1 NA TGTGCCAGCAGTGAAGGCGGGAGAGGGGGCACTGAAGCTTTCTTT CASSEGGRGGTEAFF
TRBJ1-2 NA 12 TRBV6-1 once TGTGCCAGCAGTGTGATCCTCTATGGCTACACCTTC CASSVILYGYTF
TRBJ1-4 NA 12 TRBV6-5 NA TGTGCCAGCAGTTATGGACGAGAAAAACTGTTTTTT CASSYGREKLFF
TRBJ1-5 NA 13 TRBV7-9 NA TGTGCCAGCAGCTTAAGCGGCAATCAGCCCCAGCATTTT CASSLSGNQPQHF
TRBJ2-1 NA 17 TRBV5-1 NA TGCGCCAGCAGCCCCCGATTATCGGGGCCCCCCTACAATGAGCAGTTCTTC CASSPRLSGPPYNEQFF
TRBJ1-1 NA 14 TRBV5-1 NA TGCGCCAGCAGCTTAAACCCAAGGGACACTGAAGCTTTCTTT CASSLNPRDTEAFF
TRBJ2-7 TRBD2 15 TRBV7-2 NA TGTGCCAGCAGACCGACTAGCGGGGGTCCCTACGAGCAGTACTTC CASRPTSGGPYEQYF
TRBJ1-5 NA 16 TRBV2 few TGTGCCAGCAGTTCGACCCTTAGTTATAGCAATCAGCCCCAGCATTTT CASSSTLSYSNQPQHF
TRBJ1-6 NA 14 TRBV11-1 NA TGTGCCAGCAGCCGACCGATGGTCGATTCACCCCTCCACTTT CASSRPMVDSPLHF
TRBJ1-2 NA 14 TRBV27 NA TGTGCCAGCAGTTTACTATCGGATTTGGGAGGCTACACCTTC CASSLLSDLGGYTF
TRBJ1-4 NA 15 TRBV5-1 once TGCGCCAGCAGCTTGACAGGGAGGAGTAATGAAAAACTGTTTTTT CASSLTGRSNEKLFF
TRBJ1-2 TRBD1 14 TRBV6-1 NA TGTGCCAGCAGCGCTTGGGACAGGGTTTATGGCTACACCTTC CASSAWDRVYGYTF
TRBJ2-7 NA 15 TRBV25-1 NA TGTGCCAGCAGTGAATATGGGCCGGGATGGAACACGCAGTACTTC CASSEYGPGWNTQYF
TRBJ1-4 TRBD1 15 TRBV28 few TGTGCCAGCAGCTCCTTCAGGGGGTGGGATGAAAAACTGTTTTTT CASSSFRGWDEKLFF
TRBJ1-1 NA 13 TRBV7-2 few TGTGCCAGCTCCAGCGACTCGAACACTGAAGCTTTCTTT CASSSDSNTEAFF
TRBJ1-5 NA 14 TRBV19 once TGTGCCAGTAGAACCCAGGGCTTCAATCAGCCCCAGCATTTT CASRTQGFNQPQHF
TRBJ2-7 NA 11 TRBV2 NA TGTGCCAGCAAGGCCAACTACGAGCAGTACTTC CASKANYEQYF
TRBJ2-6 NA 15 TRBV29-1 NA TGCAGCGTTGACACCGTTGGCTCTGGGGCCAACGTCCTGACTTTC CSVDTVGSGANVLTF
TRBJ2-5 TRBD1 15 TRBV5-1 NA TGCGCCAGCAGCGTCCCCACAGGGGACCAAGAGACCCAGTACTTC CASSVPTGDQETQYF
TRBJ2-2 NA 14 TRBV10-2 NA TGCGCCAGCAATGGGGCAGCCAACACCGGGGAGCTGTTTTTT CASNGAANTGELFF
TRBJ1-2 TRBD1 14 TRBV6-5 NA TGTGCCAGCAGTTACCAGGGGGGAATCTATGGCTACACCTTC CASSYQGGIYGYTF
TRBJ1-5 NA 14 TRBV2 NA TGTGCCAGCAGTGAGAGGACGGACAATCAGCCCCAGCATTTT CASSERTDNQPQHF
TRBJ2-6 NA 13 TRBV6-5 NA TGTGCCAGCAGTTCCTCTGGGGCCAACGTCCTGACTTTC CASSSSGANVLTF
TRBJ2-2 TRBD1 14 TRBV7-9 once TGTGCCAGCAGCTGGACAGGGGGGACCGGGGAGCTGTTTTTT CASSWTGGTGELFF
TRBJ2-7 TRBD2 14 TRBV6-5 once TGTGCCAGCAGTTACGCCGGGGAGGGTTACGAGCAGTACTTC CASSYAGEGYEQYF
TRBJ1-1 NA 14 TRBV6-5 NA TGTGCCAGCAGTTACTGGGCAAAGTATACTGAAGCTTTCTTT CASSYWAKYTEAFF